A selection of T cell receptor beta chains follows, all from one sample in a study of T cell responses to AZD1222 COVID-19 vaccine. Profiling relied on immunoSEQ multiplex PCR, and the TCRdb table lists in-frame clones only, not all of them. The data show some 200,000 clones, approximately 90% seen once. The sequencing here drew on peripheral blood, taken 28 days after the second AZD1222 dose. All receptors derive from an adult who received the AZD1222 COVID-19 vaccine. Each CDR3 is given with its conserved first and last residue. The order of the fields is V gene, D gene, CDR3 length, clone size, J gene, CDR3 DNA, CDR3 protein. A D gene is named only where the DNA matches it firmly. Clone sizes are given selectively: once, few, many, or a class where the clone is expanded.

>TRBV7-3|NA|13|NA|TRBJ2-1
TGTGCCAGCAGGGGGGGATCCTACAATGAGCAGTTCTTC
CASRGGSYNEQFF
>TRBV4-1|NA|14|NA|TRBJ2-1
TGCGCCAGCAGCCAAGATAGACTACTCAATGAGCAGTTCTTC
CASSQDRLLNEQFF
>TRBV28|NA|15|NA|TRBJ1-5
TGTGCCAGCAGTGTCCCCGGGGGTCCCAATCAGCCCCAGCATTTT
CASSVPGGPNQPQHF
>TRBV4-2|NA|15|NA|TRBJ2-7
TGTGCCAGCAGCCAAGGGTGGGTAGATTCTCCCGAGCAGTACTTC
CASSQGWVDSPEQYF
>TRBV10-3|NA|15|NA|TRBJ1-4
TGTGCCATCAGTGACCCAGGGTTAACTAATGAAAAACTGTTTTTT
CAISDPGLTNEKLFF
>TRBV11-2|NA|13|NA|TRBJ2-1
TGTGCCAGCAGCTCGGAATCTTACAATGAGCAGTTCTTC
CASSSESYNEQFF
>TRBV19|TRBD1|16|NA|TRBJ1-5
TGTGCCAGTAGTAATGTCGACAGGGGGAGCAATCAGCCCCAGCATTTT
CASSNVDRGSNQPQHF
>TRBV5-4|TRBD2|15|NA|TRBJ2-5
TGTGCCAGCAACAAAGTCGGGCGGGAGGGGGAGACCCAGTACTTC
CASNKVGREGETQYF
>TRBV3-1/TRBV3-2|NA|15|once|TRBJ1-2
TGTGCCAGCAGCCAAGAATTACGTTGGACGGAGGGCTACACCTTC
CASSQELRWTEGYTF
>TRBV24-1|TRBD1|13|NA|TRBJ1-1
TGTGCCACCATCTCGGGACAGGGCTCTGAAGCTTTCTTT
CATISGQGSEAFF
>TRBV28|TRBD1|15|NA|TRBJ1-1
TGTGCCAGCAGTGCACCCAGGGGGCCTTATGCTGAAGCTTTCTTT
CASSAPRGPYAEAFF
>TRBV7-2|NA|16|few|TRBJ1-4
TGTGCCAGCAGCCCGACTAGGAGAGGGTTGGAGGAAAAACTGTTTTTT
CASSPTRRGLEEKLFF
>TRBV7-2|NA|14|NA|TRBJ1-2
TGTGCCAGCAGCAACCAGGACACCAACTATGGCTACACCTTC
CASSNQDTNYGYTF
>TRBV7-3|TRBD2|20|NA|TRBJ2-1
TGTGCCAGCAGCTTAACCCGGACTAGCGGGAGGGCCGGTTCACTCAATGAGCAGTTCTTC
CASSLTRTSGRAGSLNEQFF
>TRBV7-2|TRBD2|15|NA|TRBJ2-7
TGTGCCAGCAGCTTTCAGGGAGGGGAGGGCATGAGGCAGTACTTC
CASSFQGGEGMRQYF
>TRBV6-2/TRBV6-3|TRBD2|17|NA|TRBJ2-5
TGTGCCAGCAGTTCCATTACTCTAGCGGGAGCGGCCGGGACCCAGTACTTC
CASSSITLAGAAGTQYF
>TRBV7-2|NA|14|NA|TRBJ2-2
TGTGCCAGCAGCACAGGGGGGGGACCCAGGGAGCTGTTTTTT
CASSTGGGPRELFF
>TRBV7-2|TRBD2|14|NA|TRBJ2-5
TGTGCCAGCAGCCCTAGCGGGCCCCAAGAGACCCAGTACTTC
CASSPSGPQETQYF
>TRBV6-5|TRBD2|15|few|TRBJ2-3
TGTGCCAGCAGTTACGGGGGGGGAGGCACAGATACGCAGTATTTT
CASSYGGGGTDTQYF
>TRBV9|NA|16|few|TRBJ2-2
TGTGCCAGCAGCCCGACGACAGGATGGGGCACCGGGGAGCTGTTTTTT
CASSPTTGWGTGELFF
>TRBV7-9|NA|19|NA|TRBJ2-7
TGTGCCAGCAGCTCCCTACCGTTTCCGGGACGTAGTCCTACCGAAGAGCAGTACTTC
CASSSLPFPGRSPTEEQYF
>TRBV5-1|TRBD1|15|NA|TRBJ2-2
TGCGCCAGCAGAGAGGGGACAGGGCGGACCGGGGAGCTGTTTTTT
CASREGTGRTGELFF
>TRBV24-1|NA|13|NA|TRBJ2-5
TGTGCCACCAGTGAAGTGGGGGTAGGGACCCAGTACTTC
CATSEVGVGTQYF
>TRBV18|NA|14|NA|TRBJ2-7
TGTGCCAGCTCAAAAGGACTCGACTCCTACGAGCAGTACTTC
CASSKGLDSYEQYF
>TRBV29-1|TRBD1|15|NA|TRBJ1-1
TGCAGCGTTGAAAGGGATGACAGGGTTGGCACTGAAGCTTTCTTT
CSVERDDRVGTEAFF
>TRBV6-1|TRBD2|16|many|TRBJ2-5
TGTGCCAGCAGTGAATTAGCGGGAGGGCCACAGGAGACCCAGTACTTC
CASSELAGGPQETQYF
>TRBV21-1|NA|19|NA|TRBJ2-6
TGTGCCAGCAGCAAAGTGACAGGGGTCGCCCCGGATGGGGCCAACGTCCTGACTTTC
CASSKVTGVAPDGANVLTF
>TRBV19|NA|14|NA|TRBJ1-2
TGTGCCAGCCAGTTAACAGGTCGGGACTATGGCTACACCTTC
CASQLTGRDYGYTF
>TRBV7-3|NA|14|NA|TRBJ1-1
TGTGCCAGCAGCAAAACAGGGCAGTACACTGAAGCTTTCTTT
CASSKTGQYTEAFF
>TRBV7-2|TRBD1|14|NA|TRBJ1-1
TGTGCCAGCAGCTTAGATAACAGGGGCACTGAAGCTTTCTTT
CASSLDNRGTEAFF
>TRBV27|NA|11|NA|TRBJ2-7
TGTGCCAGCAGTGACTGGCGGGAGCAGTACTTC
CASSDWREQYF
>TRBV14|NA|15|NA|TRBJ2-3
TGTGCCAGCAGCCTCCGGGACATGGGTCGAGATACGCAGTATTTT
CASSLRDMGRDTQYF
>TRBV3-1/TRBV3-2|NA|12|once|TRBJ1-1
TGTGCCAGCAGCCCGTGGGGAACTGAAGCTTTCTTT
CASSPWGTEAFF
>TRBV4-2|TRBD1|18|NA|TRBJ1-3
TGTGCCAGCAGCCCCCCCTCGGGACAGGGGGTTGTTGGAAACACCATATATTTT
CASSPPSGQGVVGNTIYF
>TRBV10-3|NA|13|NA|TRBJ2-2
TGTGCCATCAGTGACCGACAGGACGGGGAGCTGTTTTTT
CAISDRQDGELFF
>TRBV7-9|NA|15|NA|TRBJ2-7
TGTGCCAGCAGCTCCTCATTACAGGCCCCCTACGAGCAGTACTTC
CASSSSLQAPYEQYF
>TRBV27|NA|13|once|TRBJ2-3
TGTGCCAGCAGTCCCGCCAGCACAGATACGCAGTATTTT
CASSPASTDTQYF
>TRBV10-3|NA|13|few|TRBJ2-2
TGTGCCACCCGGGACACCTCAAGGGGGGAGCTGTTTTTT
CATRDTSRGELFF
>TRBV5-1|NA|14|NA|TRBJ2-5
TGCGCCAGCAGACCTTACCGGGTCCAAGAGACCCAGTACTTC
CASRPYRVQETQYF
>TRBV5-1|NA|14|NA|TRBJ1-1
TGCGCCAGCAGCTTGGGAGGTTCCCTCACTGAAGCTTTCTTT
CASSLGGSLTEAFF
>TRBV9|NA|15|NA|TRBJ1-5
TGTGCCAGCAGCGTAGGAGGGACCAGCAATCAGCCCCAGCATTTT
CASSVGGTSNQPQHF
>TRBV29-1|NA|13|once|TRBJ2-7
TGCAGCGTTGAAAGTCCCCCTTCTCGAGAGCAGTACTTC
CSVESPPSREQYF